This T cell receptor (beta chain) was identified in a study of blood T cell repertoires in COVID-19. In the study overall: Some COVID-19 samples were acute and others convalescent; all came from the United States, Italy and Spain. T cells, B-cell-depleted T cells, or PBMCs supplied cDNA or gDNA.

Per the original methods: Amplification of reference gene primers was used by the study to estimate nucleated cell counts. The protocol was immunoSEQ multiplex PCR, while the TCRdb copy is restricted to in-frame clones and leaves out a portion. V and J calls and clone size come straight from that table; D and trimming were deduced from the DNA. The sample lists some 200,000 clones, approximately 81% seen once, with 15% to 20% in the top ten. The germline V gene has CDR1 GTSNPN and CDR2 SVGIG (reference sequence). The ends were cut back, 5 bases at V and 2 bases at J, with 17 bases in the middle. The CDR3 runs 15 residues.

The clonotype was recovered from an elderly woman with active or convalescent COVID-19. The rearrangement joins TRBV30 to TRBJ2-3; possibly TRBD1 for D (6 bases). The sample consisted of peripheral blood. The CDR3, as DNA: TGTGCCTGGGGGGCCGATGGACAGCCCACAGATACGCAGTATTTT. It yields the protein CAWGADGQPTDTQYF.